This TCR beta chain was found in a study of shared clonotypes between healthy human individuals. Assay runs were performed at deep level. The repertoire was sequenced with immunoSEQ multiplex PCR; TCRdb's copy has only in-frame clones and lacks some. The sample carries some 1,900,000 clones, just under 95% recorded once. The CDR3 loop spans 13 amino acids. Germline V lookup: CDR1 MDHEN, CDR2 SYDVKM. The V end was cut by 5 bases, the J end by 5 bases, with 12 bases between. Terminally differentiated effector memory CD45RA+ cells were excluded by CCR7 positive selection of CD45RO-negative cells. Donors, healthy HIV-negative adults, lacked recent acute infections or vaccinations.

This sequence originates from a man between 18 and 29 years old in good health. The source material was naive CD8+ T cells sorted from blood. The rearrangement uses TRBV28 and TRBJ1-1, with D possibly matching TRBD1 (5 bases). Here the CDR3 reads CASSLGGFTEAFF. CDR3 sequence (DNA): TGTGCCAGCAGTCTGGGGGGGTTTACTGAAGCTTTCTTT.